The subject of this entry is one TCR beta chain. What it binds is not known. Repertoires were generated with immunoSEQ multiplex PCR, while TCRdb's copy carries only in-frame clones and drops some. This sample has about 150,000 clones, with about 89% found just once. The junction had 14 bases not matched to a gene; V was cut back by 5 bases and J by 5 bases. Germline CDR1 is MNHNY and CDR2 is SVGAGI (reference sequence). The CDR3 is 16 residues long. The data were obtained in a study of T cell responses to AZD1222 COVID-19 vaccine. General observations from the study: At study baseline, merely five or six AZD1222 recipients were seropositive. Nearly half of spike-specific TCRs reportedly target variant regions that are unmutated in the B.1.351 and B.1.1.7 variants. Regions 160-218 and 743-854 held dominance among vaccine-associated CD4 TCRs, which spanned spike. Scientists sampled the repertoires only once the peak T cell response had passed.

Here the sequenced sample was peripheral blood, taken on day 0 of AZD1222 vaccination. This receptor was identified in an adult in good health. The genes are TRBV6-6 and TRBJ1-2, with TRBD1 identical over 7 bases. CDR3 in amino acids: CASSSRRGTEIYGYTF. DNA for the CDR3: TGTGCCAGCAGTAGCCGAAGGGGGACAGAGATTTATGGCTACACCTTC.